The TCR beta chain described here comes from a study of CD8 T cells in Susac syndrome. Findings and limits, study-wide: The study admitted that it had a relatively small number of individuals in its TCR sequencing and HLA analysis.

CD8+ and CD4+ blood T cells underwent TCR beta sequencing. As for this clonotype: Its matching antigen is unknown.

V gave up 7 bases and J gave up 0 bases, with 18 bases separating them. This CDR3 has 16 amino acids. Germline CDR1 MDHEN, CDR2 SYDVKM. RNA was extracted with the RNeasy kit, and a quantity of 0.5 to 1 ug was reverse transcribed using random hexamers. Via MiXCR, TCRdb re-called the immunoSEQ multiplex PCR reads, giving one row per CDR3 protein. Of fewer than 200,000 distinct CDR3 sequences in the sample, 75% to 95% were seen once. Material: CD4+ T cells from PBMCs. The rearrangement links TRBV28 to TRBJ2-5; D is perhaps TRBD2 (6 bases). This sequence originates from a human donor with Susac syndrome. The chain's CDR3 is CASTGGRGGYQETQYF. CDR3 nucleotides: TGTGCCAGCACCGGGGGTCGGGGCGGTTACCAAGAGACCCAGTACTTC.